The sequence of this T cell receptor (beta chain) was determined in a study of CD8 T cells in ankylosing spondylitis. Libraries of TCR beta came from quantitative 5'-RACE with molecular barcodes. TCRdb passed the 5' RACE reads through MiXCR, listing each CDR3 protein once. Among approximately 340,000 distinct CDR3 sequences listed, over 12% were seen once. To note about this clonotype: The antigen remains unidentified.

General study points: Ankylosing spondylitis blood appeared to carry a characteristic TCR beta motif of roughly 8 highly homologous variants. Clones that were linked to disease were CD8+ and were relatively rare in peripheral blood.

Germline values: CDR1 MNHNS, CDR2 SASEGT. The length of the CDR3 is 17 residues. J lost 1 base, V lost 0 bases, and 9 bases had no gene match. Sequencing was performed on blood, either unsorted or a sorted T cell fraction (not recorded which). The source of this sequence is a male donor with ankylosing spondylitis or in good health (not recorded which). The rearrangement links TRBV6-1 to TRBJ2-7; 7 bases fit TRBD1. CDR3 amino acids: CASSEATPGQFSYEQYF. Here the CDR3 DNA reads TGTGCCAGCAGTGAAGCGACTCCGGGACAGTTTTCCTACGAGCAGTACTTC.